This TCR beta chain stems from a study of blood T cell repertoires in COVID-19. Overall study: Sources were T cells, B-cell-depleted T cells, or PBMCs; the material itself was cDNA or gDNA.

Individuals drawn from 24 US areas were about 18 to 95 years old. Participant reports of clinical history set cohort assignment. TCRdb keeps only in-frame clones here, not all; method: immunoSEQ multiplex PCR. Of hundreds of thousands of clones listed, nearly 90% are singletons. The table lists this clone with a count of one. Between the trimmed V and J ends, which lost 7 bases and 0 bases, there was a span of 18 bases. Germline V CDR1 and CDR2: SNHLY, FYNNEI. The CDR3 totals 16 residues. The TCR originated in a young woman with acute COVID-19. The J gene is TRBJ2-5, the V gene TRBV2; D might be TRBD1 (5 bases). The specimen was PBMCs or T cells enriched from blood (not recorded which). DNA of the CDR3: TGTGCCAGCAAGAATGTTCAGGGATACCACCAAGAGACCCAGTACTTC. Encoded protein: CASKNVQGYHQETQYF.